Below, 23 T cell receptor beta chains from the same sample are listed, as sequenced in a study of glioma-infiltrating T cells after dendritic cell vaccination (dated by TCRdb to the mid-2010s). Library construction relied on the immunoSEQ multiplex PCR assay. The source is immuneACCESS, and TCRdb retained only in-frame sequences with V and J called. Part of the clones is not carried over; for the studies checked, unresolved V genes explain less than half of this, and the remainder is unexplained. A total of 100,000 or so clones appear in this sample, about 90% of them only once. Roughly 2.5% of the sample lies in the top ten. According to the study, the label for this sample's time point signals: after dendritic cell vaccination, including at tumor progression/relapse. The starting material was blood, obtained after dendritic cell vaccination. These receptors originate from a human donor with glioblastoma.

The chain joins TRBV9 to TRBJ2-3; D unresolved. The CDR3 runs to 13 residues. The V end lost 0 bases, the J end lost 2 bases, and 4 bases lay between the germline ends. The germline CDR1 and CDR2 sequences are SGDLS and YYNGEE. The CDR3 spells CASSVGVTDTQYF. CDR3 nucleotide sequence: TGTGCCAGCAGCGTAGGAGTCACAGATACGCAGTATTTT.

A remark on this clone: Relative to the germline gene, one junction end is altered; a read error may explain this. Other DNA sequences within the sample encode an identical CDR3. The V gene is TRBV5-1, the J gene TRBJ1-6; weak D call: TRBD1 (5 bases). Germline lookup yields CDR1 SGHRS and CDR2 YFSETQ. This CDR3 comprises 14 residues. The DNA for the CDR3 is TGCGCCAGCAGCCCCTCGACAGTTAATTCCCCCCTCCACTTT. Translation: CASSPSTVNSPLHF.

V and J are TRBV5-1 and TRBJ2-3; D possibly corresponds to TRBD1 (5 bases). Germline V gene lookup returns CDR1 SGHRS and CDR2 YFSETQ. V lost 4 bases and J lost 1, with 7 bases in between. There are 13 residues in the CDR3. CDR3 in amino acids: CASSIQGTDTQYF. CDR3 nucleotides: TGCGCCAGCAGCATACAGGGCACAGATACGCAGTATTTT.

CDR3 protein: CASSLGSGAIRNIQYF. The DNA of the CDR3 is TGTGCCAGCAGCTTAGGTTCAGGGGCAATAAGGAACATTCAGTACTTC. The genes are TRBV11-1 and TRBJ2-4, with D tentatively TRBD1 (6 bases). CDR3 size: 16 residues. Trimming shortened V by 1 base and J by 7 bases, and 17 bases separated the two germline ends. Germline V gives CDR1 SGHAT, CDR2 FQDESV (reference sequence).

J is TRBJ2-1 and V is TRBV5-4, with D maybe TRBD1 (6 bases). Germline lookup yields CDR1 SGHNT and CDR2 YYREEE (reference sequence). With 4 bases removed from V and 8 bases from J, the gap between germline ends came to 22 bases. CDR3 size: 16 residues. Here the CDR3 DNA reads TGTGCCAGCAGCCCCGCTGCCATCATACAGGGCGATGAGCAGTTCTTC. Protein sequence: CASSPAAIIQGDEQFF.

This rearrangement joins TRBV21-1 to TRBJ1-5. TRBV21-1 is a known pseudogene. The CDR3 loop spans 16 amino acids. CDR3 region: CASSKVEGSLNQPQHF. As DNA, the CDR3 is TGTGCCAGCAGCAAAGTCGAAGGGAGTTTAAATCAGCCCCAGCATTTT.

The chain is built from TRBV5-1 and TRBJ2-2; TRBD2 matches at 8 bases. The germline V gene has CDR1 SGHRS and CDR2 YFSETQ. The ends lost 2 bases at V and 1 base at J; junction bases unmatched: 1. The CDR3 spans 15 residues. This CDR3 reads CASSFSGENTGELFF. DNA for the CDR3: TGCGCCAGCAGCTTTAGCGGGGAGAACACCGGGGAGCTGTTTTTT. The whole variable domain, filled in from reference TRBV5-1 and TRBJ2-2, reads KAGVTQTPRYLIKTRGQQVTLSCSPISGHRSVSWYQQTPGQGLQFLFEYFSETQRNKGNFPGRFSGRQFSNSRSEMNVSTLELGDSALYLCASSFSGENTGELFFGEGSRLTVL.

The genes are TRBV27 and TRBJ1-3; perhaps TRBD1 as D (5 bases). V dropped 3 bases and J dropped 2 bases, with 14 bases sitting between them. This CDR3 contains 16 residues. Germline V gene sequence: CDR1 MNHEY, CDR2 SMNVEV (reference sequence). CDR3 DNA sequence: TGTGCCAGCAGTTTTGCGGGGCCAGAGGCTGGAAACACCATATATTTT. This sequence encodes CASSFAGPEAGNTIYF.

This clone was detected a few times. The chain has TRBV6-5 and TRBJ2-3; 7 nucleotides line up with TRBD2. Trimming took 2 bases from V and 4 from J; bases not matched to a gene: 6. Germline V lookup: CDR1 MNHEY, CDR2 SVGAGI. The CDR3 runs 15 residues. CDR3 in DNA: TGTGCCAGCAGTTACCAGCGGGATATTTCAGATACGCAGTATTTT. It is translated as CASSYQRDISDTQYF.

The rearrangement uses TRBV6-1 and TRBJ1-5; D not certain. The CDR3 has 14 amino acids. Germline V lookup: CDR1 MNHNS, CDR2 SASEGT. V lost 2 bases to trimming and J lost 3 bases, with 8 bases between them. The DNA of the CDR3 is TGTGCCAGCAGTGAAATTGTGTACAATCAGCCCCAGCATTTT. Translation gives CASSEIVYNQPQHF.

The chain combines TRBV5-6 with TRBJ1-2; 8 bases are a match to TRBD1. Germline assignment: CDR1 SGHDT and CDR2 YYEEEE. There are 14 residues in the CDR3. The V gene end was trimmed by 2 bases and the J gene end by 2 bases; junction bases not matched to a gene: 2. CDR3 amino acids: CASSFRQGNYGYTF. The DNA for the CDR3 is TGTGCCAGCAGCTTTCGACAGGGGAACTATGGCTACACCTTC. Looking up the rest from reference TRBV5-6 and TRBJ1-2 gives the full variable domain: DAGVTQSPTHLIKTRGQQVTLRCSPKSGHDTVSWYQQALGQGPQFIFQYYEEEERQRGNFPDRFSGHQFPNYSSELNVNALLLGDSALYLCASSFRQGNYGYTFGSGTRLTVV.

Only a few counts were recorded for this clone. The chain recombines TRBV5-1 with TRBJ2-7; D possibly corresponds to TRBD1 (7 bases). From germline, CDR1 is SGHRS and CDR2 YFSETQ. There are 15 residues in the CDR3. V was clipped by 0 bases and J by 0 bases, with 10 bases between them. Here the CDR3 reads CASSLVQGGSYEQYF. The DNA of the CDR3 is TGCGCCAGCAGCTTGGTGCAGGGGGGCTCCTACGAGCAGTACTTC.

V usage is TRBV4-1 and J usage is TRBJ2-5, with 10 positions matching TRBD2. The CDR3 contains 16 residues. Per germline, CDR1 MGHRA and CDR2 YSYEKL. V trimming: 2 bases; J trimming: 6 bases; junction bases outside the gene matches: 9. CDR3 nucleotide sequence: TGCGCCAGCAGCCAAACTTCTAGCGGGAGCACGAAGACCCAGTACTTC. Translating it yields CASSQTSSGSTKTQYF.

The V gene is TRBV27, the J gene TRBJ1-5, with 7 bases lining up with TRBD1. Germline V gives CDR1 MNHEY, CDR2 SMNVEV (reference sequence). Trimming cost V 6 bases and J 5 bases; bases outside gene matches: 7. The CDR3 runs 14 residues. This CDR3 reads CASSDRAVHQPQHF. The CDR3, as DNA: TGTGCCAGCAGCGACAGGGCAGTGCATCAGCCCCAGCATTTT.

The chain has TRBV19 and TRBJ1-2; 9 bases map to TRBD1. Germline-derived CDR1 and CDR2 are LNHDA and SQIVND (reference sequence). With V trimmed by 7 bases and J by 8 bases, 23 bases remained unmatched. The length of the CDR3 is 18 residues. In DNA, the CDR3 is TGTGCCAGTATTGGGCGGATGGGACAGGGTTCCCAGAAGGGCGGCTACACCTTC. Translated: CASIGRMGQGSQKGGYTF.

This clone was picked up a small number of times. The J gene is TRBJ1-1, the V gene TRBV5-1; 9 bases match TRBD1. V lost 0 bases, J lost 11 bases, and 8 bases stayed unmatched. There are 14 residues in the CDR3. Germline V gene lookup returns CDR1 SGHRS and CDR2 YFSETQ. The CDR3 region has the DNA TGCGCCAGCAGCTTGGAAGACAGGGGGACTGGCGCTTTCTTT. It codes for CASSLEDRGTGAFF.

The rearrangement uses TRBV5-1 and TRBJ1-4, with D possibly being TRBD1 (5 bases). Trimming removed 4 bases at V and 0 bases at J, with 13 bases between. The CDR3 contains 16 residues. Germline lookup yields CDR1 SGHRS and CDR2 YFSETQ. CDR3 sequence reads: CASSRDGGATNEKLFF. The CDR3, as DNA: TGCGCCAGCAGCAGGGACGGGGGAGCAACTAATGAAAAACTGTTTTTT.

The count of this clone is one. The chain is built from TRBV12-5 and TRBJ2-3; 8 bases agree with TRBD2. There are 11 residues in the CDR3. Germline values: CDR1 LGHNT, CDR2 FRNRAP. V lost 5 bases, J lost 10 bases, and 2 bases stayed unmatched. This chain's CDR3 is CASGLTSAQYF. In DNA, the CDR3 is TGTGCTAGTGGTCTGACTAGCGCGCAGTATTTT.

The chain carries TRBV27 and TRBJ2-7; perhaps TRBD1 as D (6 bases). Germline CDR1 MNHEY, CDR2 SMNVEV (reference sequence). V lost 2 bases, J lost 2 bases, and 10 bases lay in between. The CDR3 is 14 residues long. The CDR3 region is CASSLRHRAYEQYF. CDR3 DNA sequence: TGTGCCAGCAGTTTAAGGCACAGGGCCTACGAGCAGTACTTC.

V gene TRBV11-1 combines with J gene TRBJ2-2; 15 bases fit TRBD2. This CDR3 has 18 residues. In germline, CDR1 is SGHAT, CDR2 FQDESV (reference sequence). J was trimmed by 7 bases and V by 6 bases; bases with no gene match: 12. CDR3 in amino acids: CASRSGLAGGLSGGELFF. In DNA form, the CDR3 reads TGTGCCAGCAGATCCGGACTAGCGGGGGGGCTATCTGGCGGGGAGCTGTTTTTT.

This chain links TRBV30 with TRBJ2-5; perhaps TRBD1 as D (6 bases). Germline V gene sequence: CDR1 GTSNPN, CDR2 SVGIG (reference sequence). This CDR3 has 12 amino acids. V shed 2 bases and J shed 7 bases, with 11 bases lying between them. CDR3 region: CAWSLGAGTQYF. The CDR3 DNA reads as TGTGCCTGGAGTCTGGGGGCCGGGACCCAGTACTTC.

J is TRBJ2-7 and V is TRBV5-8, with 8 bases fitting TRBD1. J gave up 4 bases and V 5 bases, and 2 bases lay outside the gene matches. CDR3 length: 12 amino acids. Germline CDR1 SGHTS, CDR2 YDEGEE. CDR3 region: CASRDRGYEQYF. DNA of the CDR3: TGTGCCAGCAGAGACAGGGGTTACGAGCAGTACTTC.

V is TRBV5-1 and J is TRBJ1-1; D gene ambiguous. Between the trimmed V and J ends, which lost 6 bases and 1 base, there was a span of 16 bases. The CDR3 is 15 residues long. Germline V lookup: CDR1 SGHRS, CDR2 YFSETQ. CDR3: CASKVDGQPNTEAFF. The CDR3 coding sequence is TGCGCCAGCAAAGTAGATGGGCAGCCGAACACTGAAGCTTTCTTT.